The 21 T cell receptor beta chains in this list originate from one sample, sequenced in a study of blood T cell repertoires in COVID-19. Sequenced by immunoSEQ multiplex PCR; TCRdb stores in-frame clones only, minus some. The data show 350,000 to 400,000 clones, 85% to 90% seen once. Sequenced: PBMCs or T cells enriched from blood (not recorded which). The receptors come from a woman in her late teens or twenties who had recovered from COVID-19.

The chain has TRBV5-6 and TRBJ1-4; no clear D. Germline V gene data show CDR1 as SGHDT and CDR2 as YYEEEE. This CDR3 spans 12 amino acids. Trimming cost V 1 base and J 7 bases, with 5 bases left between them. CDR3 region: CASSLWPEKLFF. Here the CDR3 DNA reads TGTGCCAGCAGCTTGTGGCCTGAAAAACTGTTTTTT.

The V and J genes are TRBV6-4 and TRBJ2-1; possibly TRBD2 for D (5 bases). The V gene lost 3 bases and the J gene lost 6 bases, with 12 bases spanning the gap. CDR1 and CDR2 from the germline V gene are MRHNA and SNTAGT. The CDR3 spans 14 residues. CDR3 sequence: CASSEKREGNEQFF. CDR3 DNA sequence: TGTGCCAGCAGTGAAAAGCGAGAGGGCAATGAGCAGTTCTTC.

The gene calls are TRBV29-1 and TRBJ2-1, with D perhaps matching TRBD1 (6 bases). The germline V gene encodes CDR1 SQVTM and CDR2 ANQGSEA. There are 15 residues in the CDR3. The ends were cut back, 7 bases at V and 7 bases at J, with 23 bases in the middle. CDR3 DNA: TGCAGCGCCACGCCAGGGGCAGGGGTAAGGAATGAGCAGTTCTTC. This codes for CSATPGAGVRNEQFF.

The rearrangement uses TRBV10-2 and TRBJ2-5; the match to TRBD2 covers 10 bases. CDR1 and CDR2 (germline): WSHSY, SAAADI. The CDR3 spans 14 residues. Trimming at V came to 5 bases and at J to 1 base, leaving 1 base not matched to a gene. This CDR3 is CASSLAGVQETQYF. Written as DNA, the CDR3 is TGCGCCAGCAGTCTAGCGGGGGTCCAAGAGACCCAGTACTTC.

The chain uses TRBV30 and TRBJ1-4; tentatively, D is TRBD1 (6 bases). The CDR3 length is 14 residues. V was trimmed by 0 bases and J by 8 bases, leaving 13 bases between them. Looked up from germline, CDR1 is GTSNPN and CDR2 is SVGIG (reference sequence). CDR3 nucleotides: TGTGCCTGGAGTGTCGGGCAGGGGCAGGAAAAACTGTTTTTT. Translation gives CAWSVGQGQEKLFF. The full variable domain, completed using reference TRBV30 and TRBJ1-4, is SQTIHQWPATLVQPVGSPLSLECTVEGTSNPNLYWYRQAAGRGLQLLFYSVGIGQISSEVPQNLSASRPQDRQFILSSKKLLLSDSGFYLCAWSVGQGQEKLFFGSGTQLSVL.

The sample holds a few counts of this clone. The chain has TRBV7-8 and TRBJ1-6; no reliable D call. The length of the CDR3 is 13 residues. CDR1 is SGHVS, CDR2 FQNEAQ, per germline. Trimming shortened V by 6 bases and J by 7 bases, and 10 bases separated the two germline ends. In DNA form, the CDR3 reads TGTGCCAGCAGTGCCCCAGAAAATTCACCCCTCCACTTT. This gives the protein CASSAPENSPLHF.

This chain uses TRBV10-3 with TRBJ1-5, with unresolved D. The CDR3 is 14 amino acids. Trimming pared 3 bases from V and 0 bases from J, leaving 6 bases between. Germline loops: CDR1 ENHRY, CDR2 SYGVKD. Here the CDR3 reads CAISDLRSNQPQHF. The CDR3 nucleotides are TGTGCCATCAGTGATCTTCGTAGCAATCAGCCCCAGCATTTT.

This sequence joins TRBV30 and TRBJ1-1, with D possibly being TRBD1 (5 bases). In germline, CDR1 is GTSNPN, CDR2 SVGIG (reference sequence). The CDR3 contains 14 residues. Trimming stripped 8 bases from V and 5 bases from J, with 21 bases between. CDR3 residues: CAEGLGGRGTEAFF. The CDR3 nucleotides are TGTGCCGAGGGGCTAGGCGGGCGGGGAACTGAAGCTTTCTTT.

The chain links TRBV11-3 to TRBJ1-5; D is undetermined. The V gene lost 1 base and the J gene lost 1 base, with 20 bases spanning the gap. The CDR3 spans 19 residues. Per the germline V gene, CDR1 is SGHNT and CDR2 is YENEEA. DNA of the CDR3: TGTGCCAGCAGCTTAGTTGCGGGAGAGATTATCGGGAGCAATCAGCCCCAGCATTTT. As protein: CASSLVAGEIIGSNQPQHF.

V gene TRBV19 combines with J gene TRBJ2-7; 8 nucleotides match TRBD2. The CDR3 extends over 14 amino acids. With V trimmed by 3 bases and J by 2 bases, 3 bases remained unmatched. CDR1 and CDR2 from the germline V gene are LNHDA and SQIVND (reference sequence). CDR3 amino acids: CASSIQRGPYEQYF. CDR3 DNA sequence: TGTGCCAGTAGTATTCAGCGGGGGCCCTACGAGCAGTACTTC.

The chain couples TRBV5-4 to TRBJ1-2; TRBD1 agrees at 7 bases. Per the germline V gene, CDR1 is SGHNT and CDR2 is YYREEE (reference sequence). Germline trimming cut 4 bases from V and 1 base from J; bases unmatched to any gene: 4. The CDR3 is 14 amino acids. CDR3 protein: CASSLDRINYGYTF. The CDR3 nucleotides are TGTGCCAGCAGCCTGGACAGGATTAACTATGGCTACACCTTC.

This chain joins TRBV5-4 and TRBJ1-3, with TRBD1 identical over 10 bases. The V and J ends lost 4 bases and 4 bases, in that order; junction bases with no gene match: 8. The CDR3 runs 16 residues. Germline values: CDR1 SGHNT, CDR2 YYREEE (reference sequence). DNA for the CDR3: TGTGCCAGCAGCCGGACAGGGGGATCTGGCGGAAACACCATATATTTT. This gives the protein CASSRTGGSGGNTIYF.

The chain uses TRBV4-2 and TRBJ2-1; the D gene is possibly TRBD1 (6 bases). Germline V gives CDR1 LGHNA, CDR2 YNFKEQ. Deletions cut 4 bases from V and 6 bases from J, with 31 bases between. The CDR3 is 20 residues long. The CDR3 nucleotides are TGTGCCAGCAGCCTTAAAATTTTTTGGACAGTCGAAAACCGGTTCAATGAGCAGTTCTTC. This codes for CASSLKIFWTVENRFNEQFF.

The V and J genes are TRBV28 and TRBJ1-5; D ambiguous. V was clipped by 3 bases and J by 0 bases, with 6 bases between them. This CDR3 has 14 amino acids. Germline assignment: CDR1 MDHEN and CDR2 SYDVKM. As DNA, the CDR3 is TGTGCCAGCAGTTTCCAGATTAGCAATCAGCCCCAGCATTTT. This encodes CASSFQISNQPQHF.

With respect to this clone: Other DNA sequences in this specimen translate into the identical CDR3. V and J are TRBV6-5 and TRBJ2-7, with D perhaps TRBD1 (6 bases). Trimming took off 5 bases at V and 3 bases at J, with 11 bases between the two ends. Germline CDR1 reads MNHEY; CDR2 reads SVGAGI. CDR3 length: 13 residues. This CDR3 reads CASSRTGFYEQYF. For the CDR3, the DNA is TGTGCCAGCAGTCGAACAGGGTTCTACGAGCAGTACTTC.

This chain connects TRBV5-5 to TRBJ2-4; D remains ambiguous. The CDR3 has 17 amino acids. The germline V and J ends were trimmed by 0 bases and 0 bases, with 13 bases remaining between them. Germline V gives CDR1 SGHKS, CDR2 YYEKEE (reference sequence). CDR3 DNA: TGTGCCAGCAGCTTGGACGCACGGGTTTTAGCCAAAAACATTCAGTACTTC. The encoded protein is CASSLDARVLAKNIQYF.

This chain links TRBV30 with TRBJ1-3, with 7 bases matching TRBD1. The CDR3 loop spans 16 amino acids. Germline V CDR1 and CDR2: GTSNPN, SVGIG (reference sequence). Trimming removed 2 bases from V and 0 bases from J; junction bases left unmatched: 7. The CDR3 reads CAWSRQGIISGNTIYF. The CDR3 nucleotides are TGTGCCTGGAGTAGACAGGGAATCATCTCTGGAAACACCATATATTTT.

This clone was observed a handful of times. The V call is TRBV25-1, the J call TRBJ2-7; D ambiguous. The germline V gene has CDR1 MGHDK and CDR2 SYGVNS. V lost 2 bases and J lost 0, with 14 bases in between. The CDR3 length is 16 residues. CDR3 protein: CASSEMQASTSYEQYF. DNA of the CDR3: TGTGCCAGCAGTGAAATGCAGGCTTCGACCTCCTACGAGCAGTACTTC.

V is TRBV5-8 and J is TRBJ1-5; 9 nucleotides match TRBD1. The CDR3 contains 14 residues. Losses at the gene ends were 0 bases for V and 6 bases for J; bases not matched to a gene: 1. Germline assignment: CDR1 SGHTS and CDR2 YDEGEE. DNA for the CDR3: TGTGCCAGCAGCTTGGGACAGGGGGGTCAGCCCCAGCATTTT. It specifies CASSLGQGGQPQHF.

The chain combines TRBV6-5 with TRBJ2-5; 12 bases line up with TRBD1. Germline lookup yields CDR1 MNHEY and CDR2 SVGAGI. J was trimmed by 5 bases and V by 4 bases; bases with no gene match: 5. The length of the CDR3 is 15 residues. The CDR3, as DNA: TGTGCCAGCAGTTGGGGGACAGGGGGCTCGGAGACCCAGTACTTC. Amino acids: CASSWGTGGSETQYF.

The rearrangement uses TRBV9 and TRBJ2-3, with 8 bases identical to TRBD2. The CDR3 is 18 residues long. Germline V lookup: CDR1 SGDLS, CDR2 YYNGEE. The V and J ends lost 0 bases and 0 bases, in that order; junction bases with no gene match: 9. CDR3 in DNA: TGTGCCAGCAGCGTAGCCCGGTTGGGCGGGGGGAGCACAGATACGCAGTATTTT. This sequence encodes CASSVARLGGGSTDTQYF.